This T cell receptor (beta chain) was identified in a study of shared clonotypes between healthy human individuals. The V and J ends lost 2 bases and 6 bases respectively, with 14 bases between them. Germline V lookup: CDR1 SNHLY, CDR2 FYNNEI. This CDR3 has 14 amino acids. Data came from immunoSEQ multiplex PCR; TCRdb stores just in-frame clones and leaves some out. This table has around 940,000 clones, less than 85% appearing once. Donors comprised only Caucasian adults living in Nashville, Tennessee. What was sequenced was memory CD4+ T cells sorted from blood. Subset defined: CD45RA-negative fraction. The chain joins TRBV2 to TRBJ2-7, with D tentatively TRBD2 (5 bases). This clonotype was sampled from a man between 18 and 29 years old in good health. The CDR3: CASSERRAPVEQYF. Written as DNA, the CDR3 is TGTGCCAGCAGTGAACGGCGGGCACCCGTCGAGCAGTACTTC.